This T cell receptor (beta chain) was recovered during a study of blood T cell repertoires in COVID-19. About the research overall: The United States, Italy and Spain were the sources of the acute and convalescent COVID-19 samples. T cells, B-cell-depleted T cells, or PBMCs supplied cDNA or gDNA.

Trimming took off 5 bases at V and 8 bases at J, with 15 bases between the two ends. Germline CDR1 and CDR2: SGHVS and FQNEAQ. This CDR3 region has 13 residues. Source study methods: Reference gene primer amplification gave estimated nucleated cell counts. Method: immunoSEQ multiplex PCR; TCRdb's copy keeps in-frame clones and lacks some. The V and J calls and clone size were taken over from that table, and D and trimming were inferred from the DNA. The sample consists of a few hundred thousand clones, around 84% of them appearing once. The sequence was collected from a man younger than 40 with active or convalescent COVID-19. The V gene is TRBV7-8, the J gene TRBJ1-2, with D possibly TRBD1 on 5 matching bases. Material: peripheral blood. CDR3 coding DNA: TGTGCCAGCAGCATCGGAGGGTGGGGCGGCTACACCTTC. As protein: CASSIGGWGGYTF. The complete variable domain, with remaining parts taken from reference TRBV7-8 and TRBJ1-2, reads GAGVSQSPRYKVAKRGQDVALRCDPISGHVSLFWYQQALGQGPEFLTYFQNEAQLDKSGLPSDRFFAERPEGSVSTLKIQRTQQEDSAVYLCASSIGGWGGYTFGSGTRLTVV.